Listed below are T cell receptor beta chains from one sample, sequenced in a study of cytomegalovirus exposure and HLA in healthy donors. Using immunoSEQ multiplex PCR, the repertoire was profiled, and TCRdb retains in-frame clones only, with some absent. The repertoire has roughly 120,000 clones, about four fifths of them found once; the top ten carry roughly 13%. What was sequenced was PBMCs. All receptors come from a woman aged 55-70 years in good health and CMV-seropositive. The CDR3 runs from the conserved cysteine through the conserved F or W. A D gene is named only where the DNA matches it firmly. Size is stated for part of the rows, as once, few or many counts, or as a class when the clone is expanded.

D gene: TRBD1
clone size: NA
V gene: TRBV5-1
J gene: TRBJ1-1
CDR3 DNA: TGCGCCAGCAGCTGGGGACAGGAGGGCACTGAAGCTTTCTTT
CDR3 protein: CASSWGQEGTEAFF

D gene: TRBD1
clone size: few
V gene: TRBV6-5
J gene: TRBJ1-4
CDR3 DNA: TGTGCCAGCAGGCGACAGGGGCCTAATGAAAAACTGTTTTTT
CDR3 protein: CASRRQGPNEKLFF

D gene: TRBD2
clone size: NA
V gene: TRBV5-4
J gene: TRBJ2-1
CDR3 DNA: TGTGCCAGCAGCTTGGCTGGACTAGCCTACAATGAGCAGTTCTTC
CDR3 protein: CASSLAGLAYNEQFF

D gene: NA
clone size: NA
V gene: TRBV30
J gene: TRBJ2-6
CDR3 DNA: TGTGCCTGGAGTGGGCAGGGCTCTGGGGCCAACGTCCTGACTTTC
CDR3 protein: CAWSGQGSGANVLTF

D gene: NA
clone size: few
V gene: TRBV7-9
J gene: TRBJ1-2
CDR3 DNA: TGTGCCAGCAGCTTAGCCCAGAACTATGGCTACACCTTC
CDR3 protein: CASSLAQNYGYTF

D gene: NA
clone size: NA
V gene: TRBV9
J gene: TRBJ2-2
CDR3 DNA: TGTGCCAGCAGTCCACGCAGGGTGGGCGGGGAGCTGTTTTTT
CDR3 protein: CASSPRRVGGELFF

D gene: NA
clone size: NA
V gene: TRBV5-4
J gene: TRBJ1-2
CDR3 DNA: TGTGCCAGCAGCGGGGCTCAAACGCGAGGCTACACCTTC
CDR3 protein: CASSGAQTRGYTF

D gene: TRBD1
clone size: NA
V gene: TRBV30
J gene: TRBJ1-2
CDR3 DNA: TGTGCCTGGACCCGACAGGGGGATAACTATGGCTACACCTTC
CDR3 protein: CAWTRQGDNYGYTF

D gene: NA
clone size: NA
V gene: TRBV23-1
J gene: TRBJ1-4
CDR3 DNA: TGCGCCAGCAGTCAAAGGTTCTTAGAGGTGACTAATGAAAAACTGTTTTTT
CDR3 protein: CASSQRFLEVTNEKLFF

D gene: TRBD1
clone size: NA
V gene: TRBV7-2
J gene: TRBJ2-5
CDR3 DNA: TGTGCCAGCAGCTGGGACAGGGCCCAAGAGACCCAGTACTTC
CDR3 protein: CASSWDRAQETQYF